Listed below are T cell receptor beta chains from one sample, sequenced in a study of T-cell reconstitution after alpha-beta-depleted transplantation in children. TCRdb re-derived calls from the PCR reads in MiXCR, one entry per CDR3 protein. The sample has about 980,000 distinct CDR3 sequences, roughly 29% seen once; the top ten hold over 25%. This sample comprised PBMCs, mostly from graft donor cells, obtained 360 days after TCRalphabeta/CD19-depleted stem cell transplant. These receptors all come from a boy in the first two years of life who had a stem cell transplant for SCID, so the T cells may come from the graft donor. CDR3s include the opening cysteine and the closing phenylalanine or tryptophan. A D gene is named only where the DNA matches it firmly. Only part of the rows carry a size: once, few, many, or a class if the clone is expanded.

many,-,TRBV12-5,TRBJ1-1,TGTGCTAGTGGGCTGAACACTGAAGCTTTCTTT,CASGLNTEAFF
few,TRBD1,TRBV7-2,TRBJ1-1,TGTGCCAGCAGCAGGGGACAGGCGACTACCACTGAAGCTTTCTTT,CASSRGQATTTEAFF
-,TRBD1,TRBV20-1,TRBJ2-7,TGCAGTGCAAGTCGATTACCGGGACAGGGGAGGCTCTCCTACGAGCAGTACTTC,CSASRLPGQGRLSYEQYF
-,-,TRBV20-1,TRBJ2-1,TGCAGTGCTAGCATCCAGGGAAATGAGCAGTTCTTC,CSASIQGNEQFF
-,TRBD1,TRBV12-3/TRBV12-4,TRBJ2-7,TGTGCCAGCAGTTTCCGGGACAGGGCCTCCTACGAGCAGTACTTC,CASSFRDRASYEQYF
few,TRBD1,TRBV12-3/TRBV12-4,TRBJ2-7,TGTGCCAGCAGTTCCCAAACAGGGGGATACGAGCAGTACTTC,CASSSQTGGYEQYF
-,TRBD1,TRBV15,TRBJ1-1,TGTGCCACAGCTTACAGGGGGCGGCAGACTGAAGCTTTCTTT,CATAYRGRQTEAFF
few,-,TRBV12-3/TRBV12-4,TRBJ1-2,TGTGCCAGCAGCAGGCTGGGGTTTTCTGCTAACTATGGCTACACCTTC,CASSRLGFSANYGYTF
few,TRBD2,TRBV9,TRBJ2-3,TGTGCCAGCAGCCCGTCGGGAGGGCCTCTCACAGATACGCAGTATTTT,CASSPSGGPLTDTQYF
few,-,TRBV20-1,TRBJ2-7,TGCAGTGCTATATCCCAAAACCGGGCCCTACCCTACGAGCAGTACTTC,CSAISQNRALPYEQYF
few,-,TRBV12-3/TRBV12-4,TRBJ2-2,TGTGCCAGCAGTTTATTAGAGCGGACCGGGGAGCTGTTTTTT,CASSLLERTGELFF
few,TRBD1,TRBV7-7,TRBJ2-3,TGTGCCAGCAGCGAAGGGACAGGGCCAGCAGATACGCAGTATTTT,CASSEGTGPADTQYF
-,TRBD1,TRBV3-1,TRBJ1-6,TGTGCCAGCAGCCAAGGCGGGACAGGGGCGAGTTCACCCCTCCACTTT,CASSQGGTGASSPLHF
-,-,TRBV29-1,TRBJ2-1,TGCAGCGTTGTAAAGGTCACCCTCAATGAGCAGTTCTTC,CSVVKVTLNEQFF
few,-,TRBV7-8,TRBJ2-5,TGTGCCAGCAGTCCTAGGGCCTCGACGGGGGAGACCCAGTACTTC,CASSPRASTGETQYF
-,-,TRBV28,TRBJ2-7,TGTGCCAGCAGTTTCACGGATTACGACGAGCAGTACTTC,CASSFTDYDEQYF
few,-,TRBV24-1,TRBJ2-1,TGTGCCACCAGTGATTTAGAGGGATATGAGCAGTTCTTC,CATSDLEGYEQFF
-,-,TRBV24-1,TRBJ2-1,TGTGCCACCAGTGCTCCCCGATTCAATGAGCAGTTCTTC,CATSAPRFNEQFF
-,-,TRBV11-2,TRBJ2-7,TGTGCCAGCAGTCGGGCAGGTTGGACCTACGAGCAGTACTTC,CASSRAGWTYEQYF
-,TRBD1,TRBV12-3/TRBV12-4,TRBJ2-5,TGTGCCAGCAGTGGGGACAGGAGGCTTGGGACCCAGTACTTC,CASSGDRRLGTQYF
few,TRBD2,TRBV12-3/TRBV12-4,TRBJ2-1,TGTGCCAGCAGCCCACCGGGACTAGCGGCTAATGAGCAGTTCTTC,CASSPPGLAANEQFF
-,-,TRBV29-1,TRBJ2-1,TGCAGCGTGACTAAGGGGCAGGGGGGGATGGTGGATGAGCAGTTCTTC,CSVTKGQGGMVDEQFF
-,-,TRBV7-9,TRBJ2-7,TGTGCCAGCAGCTTAGCGGGCAGTGCTGCCTACGAGCAGTACTTC,CASSLAGSAAYEQYF
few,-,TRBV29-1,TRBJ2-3,TGCAGCGTGCTTCTCGGCCCGACAGATACGCAGTATTTT,CSVLLGPTDTQYF
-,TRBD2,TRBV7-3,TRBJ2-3,TGTGCCAGCAGCTTAACGGGGCGCGGGGGAGCAGATACGCAGTATTTT,CASSLTGRGGADTQYF
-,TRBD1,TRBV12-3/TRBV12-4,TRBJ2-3,TGTGCCAGCAGTGGGACAGGGCTGGAGGAAGATACGCAGTATTTT,CASSGTGLEEDTQYF
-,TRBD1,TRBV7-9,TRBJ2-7,TGTGCCAGCAGCTTCGGGACAGGGCAATTTTACGAGCAGTACTTC,CASSFGTGQFYEQYF
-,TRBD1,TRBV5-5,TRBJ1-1,TGTGCCAGCAGCTACCGGGACAGGGGGCAGCTTGGTACAGCTTTCTTT,CASSYRDRGQLGTAFF
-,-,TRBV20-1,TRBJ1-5,TGCAGTGCTAGAAATGGGCCCTATAGCAATCAGCCCCAGCATTTT,CSARNGPYSNQPQHF
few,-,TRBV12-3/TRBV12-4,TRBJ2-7,TGTGCCAGCAGTCGCGTCGGTAGCTCCTACGAGCAGTACTTC,CASSRVGSSYEQYF
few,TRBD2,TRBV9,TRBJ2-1,TGTGCCAGCTCCTCGGCGGGGGGAACGAAGTTCTTC,CASSSAGGTKFF
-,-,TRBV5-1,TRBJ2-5,TGCGCCAGCAGCTTGGCCCAGACTAGAAAGGAAGAGACCCAGTACTTC,CASSLAQTRKEETQYF
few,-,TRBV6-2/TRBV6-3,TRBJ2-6,TGTGCCAGCAGTTACTCTGGAGGGGCCAACGTCCTGACTTTC,CASSYSGGANVLTF
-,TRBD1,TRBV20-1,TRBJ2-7,TGCAGTGCTAGCGACGACCAGGCAGGGGGCCTATTTTACGAGCAGTACTTC,CSASDDQAGGLFYEQYF
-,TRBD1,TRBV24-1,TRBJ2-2,TGTGCCACCAGTGATACCACCAAGAGACAGGGGGACACCGGGGAGCTGTTTTTT,CATSDTTKRQGDTGELFF
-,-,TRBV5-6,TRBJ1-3,TGTGCCAGCAGCTTGATGTCCCCCCAGGGGCTGGGCGGAAACACCATATATTTT,CASSLMSPQGLGGNTIYF
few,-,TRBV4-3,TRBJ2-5,TGCGCCAGCAGCCAGGGACCGAGGGAAGAGACCCAGTACTTC,CASSQGPREETQYF
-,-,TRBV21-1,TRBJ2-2,TGTGCCAGCCCCAAGGGTGGTTCGAACACCGGGGAGCTGTTTTTT,CASPKGGSNTGELFF
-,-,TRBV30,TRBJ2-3,TGTGCCTGGAGTGCCGGGAGCACAGATACGCAGTATTTT,CAWSAGSTDTQYF
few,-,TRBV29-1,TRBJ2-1,TGCAGCGTTGAAGCCCCGCAGTGGGCTGAGCAGTTCTTC,CSVEAPQWAEQFF
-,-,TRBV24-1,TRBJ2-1,TGTGCCACCGCCGAGCGGGACAGTACCTACAATGAGCAGTTCTTC,CATAERDSTYNEQFF
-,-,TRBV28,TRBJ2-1,TGTGCCAGCAGTTTACAGGTGGACTTCTACAATGAGCAGTTCTTC,CASSLQVDFYNEQFF
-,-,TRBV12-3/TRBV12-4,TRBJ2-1,TGTGCCAGCACTCGGGGACAAGAGGGTTACAATGAGCAGTTCTTC,CASTRGQEGYNEQFF
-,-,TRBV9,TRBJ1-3,TGTGCCAGCAGCCCAGGAGCAGGGGATGGAAACACCATATATTTT,CASSPGAGDGNTIYF
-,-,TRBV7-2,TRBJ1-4,TGTGCCAGCAGCTCCCGTGGGGCTGAAAAACTGTTTTTT,CASSSRGAEKLFF
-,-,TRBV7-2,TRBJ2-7,TGTGCCAGCAGCTTGAATCGGGAGACAGGGCGGGTCGGCGAGCAGTACTTC,CASSLNRETGRVGEQYF
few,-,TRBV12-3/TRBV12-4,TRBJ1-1,TGTGCCAGCAGACCATTATCCCAGGGGACTGAAGCTTTCTTT,CASRPLSQGTEAFF
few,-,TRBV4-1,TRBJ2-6,TGCGCCAGCAGCCAAGGTTGGGGGGCCAACGTCCTGACTTTC,CASSQGWGANVLTF
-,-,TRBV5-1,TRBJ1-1,TGCGCCAGCAGCTTGGACCACCAGAGAGCAGGGTGGGGTATGAACACTGAAGCTTTCTTT,CASSLDHQRAGWGMNTEAFF
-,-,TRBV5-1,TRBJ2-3,TGCGCCAGCAGCCCGGACAGACATGCCACAGATACGCAGTATTTT,CASSPDRHATDTQYF
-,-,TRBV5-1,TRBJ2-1,TGCGCCAGCAGCTCCCGAGGGGGGGCCTCCTACAATGAGCAGTTCTTC,CASSSRGGASYNEQFF